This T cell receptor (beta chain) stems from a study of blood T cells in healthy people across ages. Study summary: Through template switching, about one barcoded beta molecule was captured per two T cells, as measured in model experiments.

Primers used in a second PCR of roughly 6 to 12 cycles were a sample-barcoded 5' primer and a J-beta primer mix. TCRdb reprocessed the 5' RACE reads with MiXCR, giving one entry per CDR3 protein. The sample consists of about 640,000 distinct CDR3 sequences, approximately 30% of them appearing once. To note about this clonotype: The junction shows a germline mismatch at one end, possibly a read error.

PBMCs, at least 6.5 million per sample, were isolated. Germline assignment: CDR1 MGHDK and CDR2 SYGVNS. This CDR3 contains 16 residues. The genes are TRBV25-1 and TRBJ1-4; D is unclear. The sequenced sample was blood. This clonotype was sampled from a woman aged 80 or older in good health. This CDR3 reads CASSDEARATSEKLFF. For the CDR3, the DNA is TGTGCCAGCAGTGATGAGGCTCGTGCAACTAGTGAAAAACTGTTTTTT.